This T cell receptor beta chain was observed in a study of Ad26.COV2.S vaccination and SARS-CoV-2 variants. Study overall: Ad26.COV2.S arm of COV1001 included the donor.

The sample's treatment: 19 received Ad26.COV2.S at low or high dose, single or two shots; roughly 5 received placebo; per-sample allocation not given. Collection of the samples took place on day 63 after the first injection of vaccine or placebo. Produced via immunoSEQ multiplex PCR; TCRdb's table is partial and in-frame only. This table holds some 390,000 clones, approximately 91% found once. On this clone: Its cognate antigen is unknown.

Study-wide points: Analyses of TCR breadth and depth may have underestimated total T cell responses.

This specimen consisted of peripheral blood, obtained in a trial of Ad26.COV2.S vaccine versus placebo. The source is a person aged 18-60 years who received the Ad26.COV2.S COVID-19 vaccine or a placebo.

The CDR3 spells CASSLLSGQTYEQYF. Written as DNA, the CDR3 is TGTGCCAGCAGTTTATTATCGGGACAGACCTACGAGCAGTACTTC. The genes are TRBV28 and TRBJ2-7; 7 bases match TRBD1. Germline CDR1 reads MDHEN; CDR2 reads SYDVKM. V lost 1 base, J lost 2 bases, and 5 bases stayed unmatched. This CDR3 has 15 residues. Together with reference TRBV28 and TRBJ2-7, the CDR3 gives the full variable domain: DVKVTQSSRYLVKRTGEKVFLECVQDMDHENMFWYRQDPGLGLRLIYFSYDVKMKEKGDIPEGYSVSREKKERFSLILESASTNQTSMYLCASSLLSGQTYEQYFGPGTRLTVT.